The clone carrying this T cell receptor (beta chain) has only one observation. The antigen is unknown. This record comes from a study of shared clonotypes between healthy human individuals. Study-level findings and limits: In a handful of donors, around 5% of naive CD4 clonotypes appeared in common. The four-donor shared clonotypes exceeded non-shared clonotypes in generation probability, with non-shared ones scoring lower. Specimens sampled were limited to blood, with tissue repertoires likely differing.

Negatively enriched CD4+ T cells were divided by CD45RA into naive and memory. Assay: immunoSEQ multiplex PCR; the TCRdb copy retains only in-frame clones and omits some. This table holds about 2.4 million clones, 80% to 95% found once. The V gene's germline CDR1 is MNHEY and CDR2 SVGAGI. This CDR3 comprises 14 residues. Trimming cost V 4 bases and J 4 bases, with 10 bases left between them. The origin of this receptor is a man aged 18 to 30 in good health. Some clones in this sample may be carry-over from other donors' samples. The sequenced sample consisted of naive CD4+ T cells from PBMCs. This sample's subset: CD45RA+ positively selected. J is TRBJ2-2 and V is TRBV6-5; a possible D gene is TRBD1 (6 bases). CDR3 DNA sequence: TGTGCCAGCAGTTTGGACAGAGCCACCGGGGAGCTGTTTTTT. Translation: CASSLDRATGELFF.